The 5 T cell receptor beta chains below come from one sample, sequenced in a study of CD8+ T cells in alopecia areata. The treatment here: oral pan-JAK inhibitor, 5-10 mg twice daily. Sequencing relied on a cDNA template that was reverse transcribed from extracted RNA. Using immunoSEQ multiplex PCR, the repertoire was profiled, and TCRdb retains in-frame clones only, with some absent. This sample has 180,000 or so clones, with approximately 50% found just once. The sample was CD8+ T cells sorted from blood, taken at roughly week 52, from a patient treated with tofacitinib. Source of these receptors: a human donor with alopecia areata.

DNA for the CDR3: TGTGCCAGCAGCTTGGAACTAGCGGGGGGGAACCCCTACGAGCAGTACTTC. The encoded protein is CASSLELAGGNPYEQYF. This rearrangement joins TRBV5-6 to TRBJ2-7; 13 bases map to TRBD2. CDR3 length: 17 residues. Per the germline V gene, CDR1 is SGHDT and CDR2 is YYEEEE. V dropped 0 bases and J dropped 2; count of bases not matched to a gene: 5.

V is TRBV5-4 and J is TRBJ1-6; no firm D call. The CDR3 sequence is 16 residues long. The germline V gene encodes CDR1 SGHNT and CDR2 YYREEE (reference sequence). Trimming pared 4 bases from V and 0 bases from J, leaving 11 bases between. The CDR3 is CASSAIASSYNSPLHF. Here the CDR3 DNA reads TGTGCCAGCAGCGCCATTGCGAGCTCCTATAATTCACCCCTCCACTTT.

This clone appeared a few times. The V and J genes are TRBV2 and TRBJ2-1; 7 bases map to TRBD1. J lost 5 bases, V lost 9 bases, and 10 bases had no gene match. Per the germline V gene, CDR1 is SNHLY and CDR2 is FYNNEI. The CDR3 has 14 residues. CDR3 residues: CARRVTGKDNEQFF. Written as DNA, the CDR3 is TGTGCCAGGAGGGTGACAGGGAAGGACAATGAGCAGTTCTTC.

This chain uses TRBV4-2 with TRBJ2-7; D uncertain. The V gene's germline CDR1 is LGHNA and CDR2 YNFKEQ. This CDR3 region has 13 residues. V lost 0 bases and J lost 3, with 6 bases in between. The CDR3 DNA follows: TGTGCCAGCAGCCAAGAATACAGCTACGAGCAGTACTTC. As protein: CASSQEYSYEQYF.

This clone was found a few times. This sequence joins TRBV5-1 and TRBJ1-5; D not resolved. CDR3 length equals 14 residues. Trimming took off 6 bases at V and 0 bases at J, with 10 bases between the two ends. Per germline, CDR1 SGHRS and CDR2 YFSETQ. CDR3 protein: CASIGSCSNQPQHF. CDR3 DNA: TGCGCCAGCATCGGATCTTGTAGCAATCAGCCCCAGCATTTT.